The clone carrying this TCR beta chain showed up just once. Its antigen is not identified. There are 12 residues in the CDR3. Trimming cost V 9 bases and J 1 base, with 9 bases left between them. Germline V lookup: CDR1 SGHTA, CDR2 FQGNSA. Assay: immunoSEQ multiplex PCR; the TCRdb copy retains only in-frame clones and omits some. This table holds about 110,000 clones, about four fifths found once. The data derive from a study of T cell responses to AZD1222 COVID-19 vaccine. Overall study findings and caveats: Repertoires in all cases were sampled only once the peak T cell response had passed. The donor cohort was predominantly white British with a female majority, and clonal diversity may have been underestimated. Reports say nearly half of spike-specific TCRs go after unmutated variant regions. The span of vaccine-associated CD4 TCRs extended across spike, with dominance at 160-218 and 743-854.

This clonotype was sampled from an adult in good health. The sequencing here drew on peripheral blood, taken on day 0 of AZD1222 vaccination. The chain is built from TRBV7-2 and TRBJ1-2; the D gene is possibly TRBD1 (6 bases). The CDR3 DNA follows: TGTGCCAGTACAGGGAATAACTATGGCTACACCTTC. Its protein product is CASTGNNYGYTF.